This TCR beta chain originates from a study of blood T cell repertoires in COVID-19. Study information: The United States, Italy and Spain were the sources of the acute and convalescent COVID-19 samples. In each case, the material was cDNA or gDNA derived from T cells, B-cell-depleted T cells, or PBMCs.

The CDR3 is 14 residues long. Germline-derived CDR1 and CDR2 are MNHEY and SVGEGT. The ends lost 5 bases at V and 7 bases at J; junction bases unmatched: 10. How the authors handled the data: Reference gene primer amplification gave nucleated cell count estimates. TCRdb keeps only in-frame clones here, not all; method: immunoSEQ multiplex PCR. The V and J calls and the clone size are those of that table, but D and trimming were determined from the DNA. The data contain 20,000 to 25,000 clones, around 88% of them singletons. The rearrangement links TRBV6-2 or TRBV6-3 to TRBJ2-5; 7 bases fit TRBD2. The sample was peripheral blood. The sequence derives from a human donor with active COVID-19. The donor label of this sample is uncertain. CDR3 sequence: CASSVLAGRGTQYF. The DNA for the CDR3 is TGTGCCAGCAGTGTTTTAGCGGGTCGCGGGACCCAGTACTTC.